The 3 T cell receptor beta chains presented below share a single source sample, sequenced in a study of blood T cells in healthy people across ages. A second PCR, run for about 6 to 12 cycles, used a sample-barcoded 5' primer plus a J-beta primer mix. TCRdb reprocessed the 5' RACE reads with MiXCR, giving one entry per CDR3 protein. The sample contains 650,000 to 800,000 distinct CDR3 sequences, under 45% of which appear only once. The specimen was blood. These receptors all stem from a man in his sixties in good health.

The chain employs TRBV7-8 and TRBJ2-7; TRBD1 agrees at 7 bases. The CDR3 covers 14 residues. The germline V gene has CDR1 SGHVS and CDR2 FQNEAQ. J lost 3 bases, V lost 3 bases, and 5 bases had no gene match. CDR3 nucleotides: TGTGCCAGCAGCTTCTGGGGACAGAGCTACGAGCAGTACTTC. It translates to CASSFWGQSYEQYF. Complete variable domain (other parts from reference TRBV7-8 and TRBJ2-7): GAGVSQSPRYKVAKRGQDVALRCDPISGHVSLFWYQQALGQGPEFLTYFQNEAQLDKSGLPSDRFFAERPEGSVSTLKIQRTQQEDSAVYLCASSFWGQSYEQYFGPGTRLTVT.

This sequence joins TRBV7-2 and TRBJ2-1; 7 bases fit TRBD1. This CDR3 spans 14 amino acids. The V gene's germline CDR1 is SGHTA and CDR2 FQGNSA. After removal of 5 bases from V and 5 bases from J, the junction contained 6 bases not matched to a gene. CDR3 in amino acids: CASSPRQGNNEQFF. The CDR3 DNA sequence: TGTGCCAGCAGCCCGAGACAGGGCAACAATGAGCAGTTCTTC.

This clonotype has only a few counts. The chain employs TRBV12-3 or TRBV12-4 and TRBJ1-1; D is ambiguous. Trimming cost V 6 bases and J 0 bases, with 5 bases left between them. The CDR3 sequence is 12 residues long. CDR3 nucleotide sequence: TGTGCCAGCAGACTGATGAACACTGAAGCTTTCTTT. Amino acids: CASRLMNTEAFF.